Listed here are 23 T cell receptor beta chains from one sample, sequenced in a study of CD8 T cells in ankylosing spondylitis. Study-level points and caveats: It appeared that ankylosing spondylitis blood was characterized by a TCR beta motif of several highly homologous variants.

Via MiXCR, TCRdb re-called the 5' RACE reads, giving one row per CDR3 protein. This table has roughly 670,000 distinct CDR3 sequences, 15% to 20% appearing once. No antigens are known for them. Sequencing input: blood, either unsorted or a sorted T cell fraction (not recorded which). All receptors come from a male donor with ankylosing spondylitis.

V and J are TRBV11-2 and TRBJ2-1, with TRBD2 matching over 11 bases. After removal of 5 bases from V and 9 bases from J, the junction contained 12 bases not matched to a gene. Per the germline V gene, CDR1 is SGHAT and CDR2 is FQNNGV. The CDR3 loop spans 16 amino acids. CDR3 DNA: TGTGCCAGCAGCGCCGCTGTAGCGGGGGGGCTAGCTGAGCAGTTCTTC. This encodes CASSAAVAGGLAEQFF.

This clonotype was observed a few times. V and J are TRBV7-2 and TRBJ1-5, with TRBD1 as a possible D gene (6 bases). Germline CDR1 and CDR2: SGHTA and FQGNSA. The CDR3 totals 15 residues. V gave up 5 bases and J gave up 6 bases, with 17 bases separating them. Here the CDR3 reads CASSLQTGKGQPQHF. Written as DNA, the CDR3 is TGTGCCAGCAGCCTCCAAACAGGGAAGGGTCAGCCCCAGCATTTT.

This clonotype was counted many times. The rearrangement uses TRBV12-3 or TRBV12-4 and TRBJ1-1, with 8 bases lining up with TRBD1. The trim removed 5 bases at V and 8 bases at J, leaving 10 bases unmatched. There are 14 residues in the CDR3. CDR3 residues: CASSRNDRGSEAFF. Written as DNA, the CDR3 is TGTGCCAGCAGTCGAAACGACAGGGGCTCGGAAGCTTTCTTT.

The chain joins TRBV20-1 to TRBJ2-1; D is perhaps TRBD1 (6 bases). Trimming took 4 bases from V and 4 from J, leaving 20 bases between them. The germline V gene encodes CDR1 DFQATT and CDR2 SNEGSKA (reference sequence). The CDR3 runs 16 residues. The CDR3 loop reads CSATHPEQGLYNEQFF. CDR3 bases: TGCAGTGCTACCCACCCGGAACAGGGCCTGTACAATGAGCAGTTCTTC.

V usage is TRBV4-1 and J usage is TRBJ1-1; D uncertain. This CDR3 is 14 amino acids long. Germline CDR1 and CDR2: MGHRA and YSYEKL. V was cut by 1 base and J by 2 bases, with 8 bases left in between. The CDR3 bases are TGCGCCAGCAGCCAAGGTCTGGAAAACACTGAAGCTTTCTTT. Its protein product is CASSQGLENTEAFF.

This clonotype was seen many times. The rearrangement joins TRBV24-1 to TRBJ2-6; D unresolved. The CDR3 has 13 amino acids. V was clipped by 9 bases and J by 2 bases, with 7 bases between them. Germline V gene sequence: CDR1 KGHDR, CDR2 SFDVKD. The CDR3 DNA is TGTGCCACCCGGTCGACTGGGGCCAACGTCCTGACTTTC. Residues: CATRSTGANVLTF.

This clonotype was counted a few times. The chain links TRBV6-2 or TRBV6-3 to TRBJ1-1; D perhaps matches TRBD1 (5 bases). The germline V gene has CDR1 MNHEY and CDR2 SVGEGT. V dropped 4 bases and J dropped 0 bases, with 12 bases sitting between them. The CDR3 is 15 residues long. The CDR3 loop reads CASSSRQQMNTEAFF. The CDR3, as DNA: TGTGCCAGCAGTTCCCGACAGCAGATGAACACTGAAGCTTTCTTT.

The J gene is TRBJ1-4, the V gene TRBV4-1, with no clear D. With 0 bases removed from V and 5 bases from J, the gap between germline ends came to 10 bases. CDR1 and CDR2 from the germline V gene are MGHRA and YSYEKL. The CDR3 covers 15 residues. CDR3 nucleotide sequence: TGCGCCAGCAGCCAAGATAGGCAGCCGAATGAAAAACTGTTTTTT. It translates to CASSQDRQPNEKLFF.

This chain joins TRBV10-3 and TRBJ2-1, with a weak D call TRBD2 (5 bases). The CDR3 sequence is 17 residues long. The ends were cut back, 2 bases at V and 0 bases at J, with 14 bases in the middle. Germline V CDR1 and CDR2: ENHRY, SYGVKD. As DNA, the CDR3 is TGTGCCATCAGTGAGAGAGGCGGGCCTAGCTCCTACAATGAGCAGTTCTTC. Its translation is CAISERGGPSSYNEQFF.

The chain carries TRBV30 and TRBJ2-1; either TRBD1 or TRBD2 may fit D (6 bases each). This CDR3 has 15 residues. CDR1 is GTSNPN and CDR2 is SVGIG in the germline V gene (reference sequence). Trimming removed 2 bases at V and 1 base at J, with 12 bases between. CDR3 sequence (DNA): TGTGCCTGGAGTCCCCGGGGGCGATCCTACAATGAGCAGTTCTTC. It codes for CAWSPRGRSYNEQFF.

In this sample, this clonotype turned up a few times. The V and J genes are TRBV3-1 and TRBJ2-7, with 7 bases fitting TRBD2. V lost 1 base to trimming and J lost 0 bases; unmatched junction nucleotides: 9. From germline, CDR1 is LGHDT and CDR2 YNNKEL (reference sequence). This CDR3 region has 17 residues. The CDR3 DNA reads TGTGCCAGCAGCCAAGCAGCAAGCGGGGCTAACTCCTACGAGCAGTACTTC. Its translation is CASSQAASGANSYEQYF.

This clonotype appeared a few times. The chain combines TRBV20-1 with TRBJ2-7; perhaps TRBD1 as D (6 bases). In germline, CDR1 is DFQATT, CDR2 SNEGSKA (reference sequence). The CDR3 has 13 amino acids. The V end was cut by 3 bases, the J end by 2 bases, with 11 bases between. In DNA form, the CDR3 reads TGCAGTGCTAGGGAGACAGGACCCTACGAGCAGTACTTC. Protein sequence: CSARETGPYEQYF.

This clonotype was observed a handful of times. The chain is built from TRBV6-2 or TRBV6-3 and TRBJ1-2; D is unclear. The CDR3 is 15 amino acids. The germline V gene has CDR1 MNHEY and CDR2 SVGEGT. The V end lost 0 bases, the J end lost 3 bases, and 11 bases lay between the germline ends. CDR3 sequence: CASSYSTSGHYGYTF. In DNA, the CDR3 is TGTGCCAGCAGTTACTCCACTAGTGGACACTATGGCTACACCTTC.

This clonotype was seen a handful of times. This rearrangement joins TRBV2 to TRBJ2-1; D is unresolved. The germline V and J ends were trimmed by 8 bases and 6 bases, with 11 bases remaining between them. This CDR3 has 12 amino acids. Looked up from germline, CDR1 is SNHLY and CDR2 is FYNNEI. The CDR3 bases are TGTGCCAGCGGGTCTTTCGGCAATGAGCAGTTCTTC. Protein product: CASGSFGNEQFF.

This clonotype turned up a few times. The chain has TRBV10-3 and TRBJ1-5; TRBD1 is a possible D gene (5 bases). The V end lost 6 bases, the J end lost 4 bases, and 13 bases lay between the germline ends. The length of the CDR3 is 14 residues. Germline CDR1 is ENHRY and CDR2 is SYGVKD. The CDR3: CAIRRDGENQPQHF. DNA for the CDR3: TGTGCCATCAGGAGGGACGGGGAAAATCAGCCCCAGCATTTT.

V is TRBV5-1 and J is TRBJ1-1; TRBD1 agrees at 10 bases. J was trimmed by 1 base and V by 4 bases; bases with no gene match: 4. Looked up from germline, CDR1 is SGHRS and CDR2 is YFSETQ. This CDR3 has 15 residues. For the CDR3, the DNA is TGCGCCAGCAGCCCGGGGACAGGGGCGAACACTGAAGCTTTCTTT. It specifies CASSPGTGANTEAFF. The full variable domain, rest sourced from reference TRBV5-1 and TRBJ1-1, is KAGVTQTPRYLIKTRGQQVTLSCSPISGHRSVSWYQQTPGQGLQFLFEYFSETQRNKGNFPGRFSGRQFSNSRSEMNVSTLELGDSALYLCASSPGTGANTEAFFGQGTRLTVV.

The rearrangement links TRBV7-6 to TRBJ1-2; D is undetermined. The CDR3 is 13 amino acids. CDR1 is SGHVS and CDR2 is FNYEAQ in the germline V gene. V dropped 1 base and J dropped 3 bases, with 6 bases sitting between them. CDR3 nucleotide sequence: TGTGCCAGCAGCTTAGAAAACTACTATGGCTACACCTTC. Translation gives CASSLENYYGYTF.

The chain has TRBV12-3 or TRBV12-4 and TRBJ2-3, with unresolved D. Between the trimmed V and J ends, which lost 8 bases and 2 bases, there was a span of 14 bases. The CDR3 contains 14 residues. The CDR3: CASALVLHTDTQYF. The CDR3 DNA follows: TGTGCCAGCGCGTTAGTGTTACACACAGATACGCAGTATTTT.

Only a few counts were recorded for this clonotype. The rearrangement joins TRBV20-1 to TRBJ1-2; D not certain. The V end lost 0 bases, the J end lost 8 bases, and 16 bases lay between the germline ends. CDR1 is DFQATT and CDR2 is SNEGSKA in the germline V gene (reference sequence). The CDR3 loop spans 14 amino acids. The CDR3 DNA reads as TGCAGTGCTAGAGAAGGTGACCTGAACCCCGGCTACACCTTC. Translating it yields CSAREGDLNPGYTF.

This clonotype was observed a handful of times. The chain carries TRBV27 and TRBJ2-3; 8 bases align to TRBD2. The V and J ends lost 2 bases and 3 bases, in that order; junction bases with no gene match: 7. Germline V CDR1 and CDR2: MNHEY, SMNVEV (reference sequence). This CDR3 spans 16 amino acids. CDR3 loop: CASSLLGRAGTDTQYF. CDR3 sequence (DNA): TGTGCCAGCAGTTTACTCGGGAGGGCAGGGACAGATACGCAGTATTTT.

In its sample, this clonotype was seen once. V usage is TRBV7-8 and J usage is TRBJ2-1; 11 bases match TRBD2. The length of the CDR3 is 17 residues. V dropped 7 bases and J dropped 0; count of bases not matched to a gene: 8. Germline V gene sequence: CDR1 SGHVS, CDR2 FQNEAQ. The CDR3 loop reads CASIGTSGLSSYNEQFF. CDR3 DNA: TGTGCCAGCATCGGGACTAGCGGCCTGAGCTCCTACAATGAGCAGTTCTTC.

This clonotype was counted only a few times. The chain employs TRBV5-1 and TRBJ2-7, with TRBD1 identical over 7 bases. The CDR3 consists of 15 residues. Germline CDR1 is SGHRS and CDR2 is YFSETQ. Trimming at V came to 1 base and at J to 0 bases, leaving 4 bases not matched to a gene. The CDR3 here is CASSLSQGSSYEQYF. In DNA, the CDR3 is TGCGCCAGCAGCTTGTCACAGGGGAGCTCCTACGAGCAGTACTTC.

The chain employs TRBV13 and TRBJ2-1; D uncertain. Trimming removed 5 bases at V and 9 bases at J, with 17 bases between. The length of the CDR3 is 14 residues. Per the germline V gene, CDR1 is PRHDT and CDR2 is FYEKMQ (reference sequence). CDR3 protein: CASSPTRLPSEQFF. The DNA for the CDR3 is TGTGCCAGCAGCCCTACCCGGTTGCCCAGTGAGCAGTTCTTC.